The rows below give T cell receptor beta chains drawn from one sample of a study of Ad26.COV2.S vaccination and SARS-CoV-2 variants. Using immunoSEQ multiplex PCR, the repertoire was profiled, and TCRdb retains in-frame clones only, with some absent. The sample lists about 350,000 clones; 88% were seen once. Specimen: peripheral blood, collected in a trial of Ad26.COV2.S vaccine versus placebo. The source is a person aged 18-60 years who received the Ad26.COV2.S COVID-19 vaccine or a placebo. CDR3s include the opening cysteine and the closing phenylalanine or tryptophan. A D gene is named only where the DNA matches it firmly. Clone sizes are given selectively: once, few, many, or a class where the clone is expanded.

v_gene: TRBV19; d_gene: TRBD2; j_gene: TRBJ2-2; abundance: -; CDR3aa: CASSPGGARNRDTGELFF; CDR3nt: TGTGCCAGTAGTCCGGGGGGGGCCCGGAATAGGGACACCGGGGAGCTGTTTTTT
v_gene: TRBV6-5; d_gene: -; j_gene: TRBJ1-1; abundance: -; CDR3aa: CASITDENTEAFF; CDR3nt: TGTGCCAGCATCACGGACGAGAACACTGAAGCTTTCTTT
v_gene: TRBV7-2; d_gene: TRBD1; j_gene: TRBJ2-7; abundance: -; CDR3aa: CASSPQGQAFYEQYF; CDR3nt: TGTGCCAGCAGCCCCCAGGGACAGGCCTTTTACGAGCAGTACTTC
v_gene: TRBV27; d_gene: TRBD1; j_gene: TRBJ2-7; abundance: -; CDR3aa: CASSFLPGQGAYEQYF; CDR3nt: TGTGCCAGCAGTTTTCTCCCGGGACAGGGGGCCTACGAGCAGTACTTC
v_gene: TRBV7-9; d_gene: -; j_gene: TRBJ2-1; abundance: -; CDR3aa: CAIPLDSEQFF; CDR3nt: TGTGCCATCCCGCTGGACTCTGAGCAGTTCTTC
v_gene: TRBV28; d_gene: -; j_gene: TRBJ1-2; abundance: -; CDR3aa: CASTGRNNYGYTF; CDR3nt: TGTGCCAGCACAGGGCGGAATAACTATGGCTACACCTTC
v_gene: TRBV5-1; d_gene: TRBD2; j_gene: TRBJ2-7; abundance: -; CDR3aa: CASSLELGSGTTSYEQYF; CDR3nt: TGCGCCAGCAGCTTAGAGTTGGGTAGCGGGACCACCTCCTACGAGCAGTACTTC
v_gene: TRBV30; d_gene: -; j_gene: TRBJ2-7; abundance: -; CDR3aa: CAWSPPGQHEQYF; CDR3nt: TGTGCCTGGAGTCCGCCGGGTCAACACGAGCAGTACTTC
v_gene: TRBV4-3; d_gene: -; j_gene: TRBJ2-6; abundance: -; CDR3aa: CASSQEGGSGANVLTF; CDR3nt: TGCGCCAGCAGCCAAGAGGGGGGCTCTGGGGCCAACGTCCTGACTTTC
v_gene: TRBV7-2; d_gene: -; j_gene: TRBJ2-3; abundance: -; CDR3aa: CASTPPGSPTDTQYF; CDR3nt: TGTGCCAGCACCCCCCCTGGCAGCCCCACAGATACGCAGTATTTT
v_gene: TRBV12-3/TRBV12-4; d_gene: -; j_gene: TRBJ1-2; abundance: -; CDR3aa: CASSPDYYGYTF; CDR3nt: TGTGCCAGCAGTCCGGATTACTATGGCTACACCTTC
v_gene: TRBV5-1; d_gene: -; j_gene: TRBJ1-2; abundance: -; CDR3aa: CASSLRDTNYGYTF; CDR3nt: TGCGCCAGCAGCTTGAGGGACACTAACTATGGCTACACCTTC
v_gene: TRBV27; d_gene: TRBD2; j_gene: TRBJ2-2; abundance: -; CDR3aa: CASSRLAGGSGELFF; CDR3nt: TGTGCCAGCAGTCGGCTAGCGGGAGGTTCCGGGGAGCTGTTTTTT
v_gene: TRBV15; d_gene: TRBD1; j_gene: TRBJ1-6; abundance: few; CDR3aa: CATRPGTGKRGGSPLHF; CDR3nt: TGTGCCACCCGACCCGGGACAGGGAAAAGGGGTGGTTCACCCCTCCACTTT
v_gene: TRBV5-8; d_gene: TRBD1; j_gene: TRBJ1-2; abundance: -; CDR3aa: CASSFTGGVSFDYGYTF; CDR3nt: TGTGCCAGCAGCTTCACAGGGGGCGTTAGTTTCGACTATGGCTACACCTTC
v_gene: TRBV6-2/TRBV6-3; d_gene: -; j_gene: TRBJ2-7; abundance: -; CDR3aa: CASSYSPATLEQYF; CDR3nt: TGTGCCAGCAGTTATAGCCCCGCGACACTCGAGCAGTACTTC
v_gene: TRBV10-3; d_gene: -; j_gene: TRBJ2-7; abundance: once; CDR3aa: CAISESSTSWYEQYF; CDR3nt: TGTGCCATCAGTGAGTCATCAACTAGCTGGTACGAGCAGTACTTC
v_gene: TRBV2; d_gene: -; j_gene: TRBJ2-7; abundance: -; CDR3aa: CASAKYEQYF; CDR3nt: TGTGCCAGCGCAAAATACGAGCAGTACTTC
v_gene: TRBV28; d_gene: -; j_gene: TRBJ2-5; abundance: -; CDR3aa: CASSLITGWSAETQYF; CDR3nt: TGTGCCAGCAGTTTGATCACAGGGTGGTCGGCAGAGACCCAGTACTTC
v_gene: TRBV7-3; d_gene: TRBD1; j_gene: TRBJ2-2; abundance: -; CDR3aa: CASSLDRGGGELFF; CDR3nt: TGTGCCAGCAGCTTAGACAGGGGTGGCGGGGAGCTGTTTTTT
v_gene: TRBV6-5; d_gene: TRBD1; j_gene: TRBJ1-1; abundance: few; CDR3aa: CASRQGAFNTEAFF; CDR3nt: TGTGCCAGCCGACAGGGGGCGTTTAACACTGAAGCTTTCTTT
v_gene: TRBV28; d_gene: TRBD1; j_gene: TRBJ2-7; abundance: -; CDR3aa: CASSLPGQGDYEQYF; CDR3nt: TGTGCCAGCAGTCTTCCGGGACAGGGGGACTACGAGCAGTACTTC
v_gene: TRBV5-6; d_gene: -; j_gene: TRBJ2-7; abundance: -; CDR3aa: CASSLGAGSYEQYF; CDR3nt: TGTGCCAGCAGCTTGGGGGCGGGGTCCTACGAGCAGTACTTC
v_gene: TRBV19; d_gene: -; j_gene: TRBJ2-1; abundance: -; CDR3aa: CASSIVPAGRSYNEQFF; CDR3nt: TGTGCCAGTAGTATAGTGCCAGCGGGTCGCTCCTACAATGAGCAGTTCTTC
v_gene: TRBV4-3; d_gene: TRBD2; j_gene: TRBJ2-3; abundance: -; CDR3aa: CASSLAGAEDTQYF; CDR3nt: TGCGCCAGCAGCCTAGCGGGAGCGGAAGATACGCAGTATTTT
v_gene: TRBV3-1/TRBV3-2; d_gene: TRBD1; j_gene: TRBJ2-7; abundance: -; CDR3aa: CASSLLSTRQGEQYF; CDR3nt: TGTGCCAGCAGCCTTCTCTCTACCCGACAGGGCGAACAGTACTTC
v_gene: TRBV7-9; d_gene: -; j_gene: TRBJ1-2; abundance: -; CDR3aa: CASSDRGESIRGYTF; CDR3nt: TGTGCCAGCAGCGATCGGGGTGAATCTATTCGGGGCTACACCTTC
v_gene: TRBV6-5; d_gene: -; j_gene: TRBJ2-3; abundance: once; CDR3aa: CASSYSWQDTDTQYF; CDR3nt: TGTGCCAGCAGTTACTCCTGGCAGGACACAGATACGCAGTATTTT
v_gene: TRBV6-5; d_gene: -; j_gene: TRBJ2-7; abundance: -; CDR3aa: CASAGTAPQEQYF; CDR3nt: TGTGCCAGCGCCGGGACGGCCCCTCAGGAGCAGTACTTC
v_gene: TRBV28; d_gene: TRBD1; j_gene: TRBJ1-2; abundance: -; CDR3aa: CASSSGQHYGYTF; CDR3nt: TGTGCCAGCAGTTCGGGACAGCATTATGGCTACACCTTC
v_gene: TRBV13; d_gene: -; j_gene: TRBJ2-7; abundance: -; CDR3aa: CASSPGRGTYEQYF; CDR3nt: TGTGCCAGCAGCCCCGGGCGCGGGACCTACGAGCAGTACTTC
v_gene: TRBV6-6; d_gene: -; j_gene: TRBJ1-4; abundance: -; CDR3aa: CASSTIRQLANEKLFF; CDR3nt: TGTGCCAGCAGTACAATTCGACAGTTAGCTAATGAAAAACTGTTTTTT
v_gene: TRBV7-2; d_gene: -; j_gene: TRBJ1-1; abundance: -; CDR3aa: CASSLAKGEGNTEAFF; CDR3nt: TGTGCCAGCAGCTTAGCAAAAGGGGAGGGTAACACTGAAGCTTTCTTT
v_gene: TRBV6-2/TRBV6-3; d_gene: TRBD1; j_gene: TRBJ1-2; abundance: few; CDR3aa: CASSYYRDSHYGYTF; CDR3nt: TGTGCCAGCAGTTATTACCGGGACAGTCACTATGGCTACACCTTC
v_gene: TRBV24-1; d_gene: -; j_gene: TRBJ2-3; abundance: -; CDR3aa: CATSARGRGEDTQYF; CDR3nt: TGTGCCACCAGTGCTCGGGGGCGAGGGGAGGATACGCAGTATTTT
v_gene: TRBV3-1/TRBV3-2; d_gene: TRBD1; j_gene: TRBJ2-5; abundance: -; CDR3aa: CASSQDPGQGVDQYF; CDR3nt: TGTGCCAGCAGCCAAGACCCAGGACAGGGGGTGGACCAGTACTTC
v_gene: TRBV15; d_gene: TRBD2; j_gene: TRBJ2-5; abundance: -; CDR3aa: CATSSLGRRGQETQYF; CDR3nt: TGTGCCACCAGCAGTCTCGGGAGGAGGGGACAAGAGACCCAGTACTTC
v_gene: TRBV5-6; d_gene: -; j_gene: TRBJ1-1; abundance: -; CDR3aa: CASSLVPGGKNTEAFF; CDR3nt: TGTGCCAGCAGCTTGGTGCCGGGAGGAAAGAACACTGAAGCTTTCTTT
v_gene: TRBV5-4; d_gene: TRBD2; j_gene: TRBJ2-1; abundance: -; CDR3aa: CASSLAEGLAGSNEQFF; CDR3nt: TGTGCCAGCAGCTTGGCCGAGGGACTAGCGGGCTCCAATGAGCAGTTCTTC
v_gene: TRBV6-1; d_gene: TRBD1; j_gene: TRBJ1-2; abundance: -; CDR3aa: CASSEPGTVYGYTF; CDR3nt: TGTGCCAGCAGTGAGCCCGGGACAGTATATGGCTACACCTTC
v_gene: TRBV5-1; d_gene: -; j_gene: TRBJ2-7; abundance: -; CDR3aa: CASSLDSVVAYEQYF; CDR3nt: TGCGCCAGCAGCTTGGACAGCGTAGTCGCTTACGAGCAGTACTTC
v_gene: TRBV4-2; d_gene: TRBD2; j_gene: TRBJ2-7; abundance: -; CDR3aa: CASSPTGTSGRGDEQYF; CDR3nt: TGTGCCAGCAGCCCCACCGGGACTAGCGGGAGAGGTGACGAGCAGTACTTC
v_gene: TRBV6-1; d_gene: -; j_gene: TRBJ2-7; abundance: -; CDR3aa: CASSEDTGSSYEQYF; CDR3nt: TGTGCCAGCAGTGAAGATACAGGAAGCTCCTACGAGCAGTACTTC
v_gene: TRBV7-2; d_gene: -; j_gene: TRBJ2-3; abundance: -; CDR3aa: CASSLGLPTDTQYF; CDR3nt: TGTGCCAGCAGCTTAGGACTACCGACAGATACGCAGTATTTT
v_gene: TRBV7-7; d_gene: TRBD2; j_gene: TRBJ2-3; abundance: -; CDR3aa: CASSLGDYPSTDTQYF; CDR3nt: TGTGCTAGCAGCTTAGGGGACTATCCTAGCACAGATACGCAGTATTTT
v_gene: TRBV4-3; d_gene: TRBD1; j_gene: TRBJ2-3; abundance: -; CDR3aa: CASSQGTGVPDTQYF; CDR3nt: TGCGCCAGCAGCCAAGGGACAGGGGTCCCAGATACGCAGTATTTT
v_gene: TRBV25-1; d_gene: -; j_gene: TRBJ2-5; abundance: -; CDR3aa: CASSEWGRETQYF; CDR3nt: TGTGCCAGCAGTGAATGGGGGCGAGAGACCCAGTACTTC
v_gene: TRBV6-5; d_gene: TRBD1; j_gene: TRBJ1-6; abundance: -; CDR3aa: CASSTPGGLGSPLHF; CDR3nt: TGTGCCAGCAGCACCCCAGGGGGTTTAGGTTCACCCCTCCACTTT
v_gene: TRBV6-2/TRBV6-3; d_gene: TRBD2; j_gene: TRBJ2-2; abundance: once; CDR3aa: CASSYLLGASGGKNTGELFF; CDR3nt: TGTGCCAGCAGTTACTTGTTGGGGGCTAGCGGGGGAAAAAACACCGGGGAGCTGTTTTTT
v_gene: TRBV5-8; d_gene: -; j_gene: TRBJ2-3; abundance: -; CDR3aa: CASSLAGLTADTQYF; CDR3nt: TGTGCCAGCAGCTTGGCCGGGTTGACGGCAGATACGCAGTATTTT
v_gene: TRBV7-9; d_gene: TRBD1; j_gene: TRBJ2-1; abundance: -; CDR3aa: CASSLVGQTHNEQFF; CDR3nt: TGTGCCAGCAGCTTAGTGGGACAGACTCACAATGAGCAGTTCTTC
v_gene: TRBV7-2; d_gene: -; j_gene: TRBJ1-1; abundance: -; CDR3aa: CASSLSRLFGAAFF; CDR3nt: TGTGCCAGCAGCTTAAGCCGGCTTTTTGGGGCAGCTTTCTTT
v_gene: TRBV12-3/TRBV12-4; d_gene: TRBD2; j_gene: TRBJ2-7; abundance: -; CDR3aa: CASQREGNEQYF; CDR3nt: TGTGCCAGTCAGCGGGAGGGTAACGAGCAGTACTTC